This passage covers 7 T cell receptor beta chains from one sample sequenced in a study of technical replicates of blood from several donors. Profiling relied on immunoSEQ multiplex PCR, and the TCRdb table lists in-frame clones only, not all of them. Of around 80,000 clones detected, just over 90% appear once; the ten largest clones hold around 0.24%. The sequenced sample was T cells isolated from PBMCs. The receptors were gathered from a human donor in good health.

The V gene is TRBV6-5, the J gene TRBJ2-7; 7 positions agree with TRBD1. This CDR3 region has 15 residues. CDR1 and CDR2 from the germline V gene are MNHEY and SVGAGI. With 6 bases clipped from V and 6 bases from J, the junction kept 14 bases outside the gene matches. CDR3 sequence: CASRLYLGTVAEQYF. The DNA of the CDR3 is TGTGCCAGCAGATTGTACCTCGGGACAGTTGCCGAGCAGTACTTC.

The gene calls are TRBV6-1 and TRBJ2-1, with TRBD2 identical over 11 bases. The CDR3 extends over 14 amino acids. CDR1 and CDR2 (germline): MNHNS, SASEGT. V lost 7 bases and J lost 6; bases outside the gene matches: 5. The DNA of the CDR3 is TGTGCCAGCACAAAACTAGCGGGGGTCAATGAGCAGTTCTTC. Translating gives CASTKLAGVNEQFF.

This chain links TRBV28 with TRBJ2-6; D uncertain. V was trimmed by 6 bases and J by 6 bases, leaving 9 bases between them. Germline lookup yields CDR1 MDHEN and CDR2 SYDVKM. The CDR3 consists of 13 residues. CDR3 residues: CASRTAMANVLTF. DNA of the CDR3: TGTGCCAGCAGAACTGCTATGGCCAACGTCCTGACTTTC.

The chain is built from TRBV28 and TRBJ2-1; tentatively, D is TRBD2 (6 bases). The CDR3 covers 17 residues. The V gene lost 7 bases and the J gene lost 1 base, with 20 bases spanning the gap. Germline values: CDR1 MDHEN, CDR2 SYDVKM. CDR3 sequence (DNA): TGTGCCAGCATCTTCAACCAAGCGGGTCGATCCTACAATGAGCAGTTCTTC. As protein: CASIFNQAGRSYNEQFF.

V usage is TRBV5-8 and J usage is TRBJ2-1; D is undetermined. The CDR3 consists of 13 residues. Trimming left V 0 bases short and J 7 bases short, with 8 bases between. CDR1 and CDR2 from the germline V gene are SGHTS and YDEGEE. In nucleotides, the CDR3 is TGTGCCAGCAGCTTGGTACTGCTTAATGAGCAGTTCTTC. Encoded protein: CASSLVLLNEQFF.

The chain employs TRBV27 and TRBJ2-7, with D tentatively TRBD2 (5 bases). CDR1 and CDR2 (germline): MNHEY, SMNVEV (reference sequence). With 5 bases removed from V and 4 bases from J, the gap between germline ends came to 18 bases. This CDR3 is built from 15 residues. CDR3 nucleotides: TGTGCCAGCAGTATAACGGGGTTGGGAGATTACGAGCAGTACTTC. Its translation is CASSITGLGDYEQYF.

V usage is TRBV4-1 and J usage is TRBJ1-5; the match to TRBD1 covers 7 bases. Trimming removed 1 base from V and 4 bases from J; junction bases left unmatched: 10. The germline gives CDR1 MGHRA, CDR2 YSYEKL. There are 17 residues in the CDR3. CDR3 residues: CASSQGQQGKRNQPQHF. As DNA, the CDR3 is TGCGCCAGCAGCCAAGGACAACAGGGGAAAAGGAATCAGCCCCAGCATTTT.